This TCR beta chain was captured in a study of blood T cell repertoires in COVID-19. For the study at large: The analysed material was cDNA or gDNA that came from T cells, B-cell-depleted T cells, or PBMCs.

Germline V gene data show CDR1 as LGHDT and CDR2 as YNNKEL (reference sequence). Trimming cost V 4 bases and J 7 bases, with 9 bases left between them. CDR3 length: 12 amino acids. In the study's own analysis: Reference gene primer amplification gave nucleated cell count estimates. Measured with immunoSEQ multiplex PCR; TCRdb has only the in-frame clones, and not every one. That table furnishes V, J and clone size, whereas the DNA furnished D and trimming. The sample includes 150,000 to 200,000 clones, under 80% of them seen just once. This sequence was found in a man between 65 and 80 years old with acute or convalescent COVID-19. Sequenced material: peripheral blood. V gene TRBV3-1 (or the pseudogene TRBV3-2) combines with J gene TRBJ2-3; no clear D. This CDR3 is CASSPLPNTQYF. CDR3 nucleotides: TGTGCCAGCAGCCCTCTACCCAATACGCAGTATTTT.